This T cell receptor beta chain derives from a study of T cells in women clearing cervical HPV infection. The wider study: For cases, blood was sampled a median about 140 days after lesion detection, interquartile range roughly 90 to 230 days.

The CDR3 contains 15 residues. Trimming pared 0 bases from V and 7 bases from J, leaving 12 bases between. Germline-derived CDR1 and CDR2 are MNHNS and SASEGT. Each participant carried one incident cervical HPV16 infection only. About this clone itself: Its specificity is not known. The read finishes 3 residues shy of the CDR3 end, and the germline J gene is used to complete it.

Only in-frame clones appear in the TCRdb table, and some are missing; sequencing was by immunoSEQ multiplex PCR. This table holds 25,000 to 35,000 clones. Findings of the study overall: Timing of associations relative to infection is unclear; T-cell subsets were not isolated. Combining TCR richness with V gene abundances gave around 0.83 AUC.

The origin of this receptor is a woman aged 18-70 years with a cervical HPV16 infection that either progressed to CIN3+ or cleared (not recorded which). The chain couples TRBV6-1 to TRBJ1-4, with a weak D call TRBD1 (5 bases). The sample was blood buffy coat. Partial CDR3 DNA: TGTGCCAGCAGTGAAGCTTACGGGGGGAGTGAAAAA. Its protein product is CASSEAYGGSEK. The entire CDR3 is CASSEAYGGSEKLFF.